This T cell receptor beta chain was sequenced during a study of cytomegalovirus exposure and HLA in healthy donors. Study-wide points: The investigators catalogued 150 to 200 TCR beta chains as cytomegalovirus-associated. In a later analysis, an Asian-associated ancestry cluster reportedly showed fewer N-insertions than the approximately 660-donor mean.

Primers included in the PCR were 60 Vbeta and 13 Jbeta primers. Sequencing used immunoSEQ multiplex PCR; TCRdb keeps in-frame clones, though not all of them. Of about 180,000 clones listed, almost 85% are singletons. This cohort consisted of healthy bone marrow donors. As regards this clone: Antigen unknown.

The CDR3 is 14 residues long. In germline, CDR1 is PRHDT, CDR2 FYEKMQ (reference sequence). V lost 3 bases and J lost 1, with 6 bases in between. This TCR was recovered from a woman aged 45-60 years in good health and CMV-seronegative. Sample: PBMCs. The J gene is TRBJ2-2, the V gene TRBV13, with D perhaps matching TRBD2 (5 bases). The CDR3 bases are TGTGCCAGCAGCTTCGGGGAGAACACCGGGGAGCTGTTTTTT. Its translation: CASSFGENTGELFF.